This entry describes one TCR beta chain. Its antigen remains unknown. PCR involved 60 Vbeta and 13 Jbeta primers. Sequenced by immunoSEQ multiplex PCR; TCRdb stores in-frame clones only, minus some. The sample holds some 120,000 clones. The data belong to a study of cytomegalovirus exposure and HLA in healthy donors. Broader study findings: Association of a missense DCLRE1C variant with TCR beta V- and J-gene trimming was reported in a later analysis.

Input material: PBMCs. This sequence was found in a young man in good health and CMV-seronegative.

DNA of the CDR3: TGTGCCAGCAGGATGGACAGTTTATCGGACGAGCAGTACTTC. It translates to CASRMDSLSDEQYF. V and J are TRBV2 and TRBJ2-7, with D possibly matching TRBD1 (6 bases). V was cut by 6 bases and J by 5 bases, with 17 bases left in between. The CDR3 length is 14 residues. Germline V gene sequence: CDR1 SNHLY, CDR2 FYNNEI.